These 7 T cell receptor beta chains share one sample of origin, sequenced in a study of shared clonotypes between healthy human individuals. Libraries were prepared by immunoSEQ multiplex PCR; TCRdb keeps only in-frame clonotypes and omits some of them. The data hold about 480,000 clones, with around 79% observed a single time. The specimen was PBMCs. These receptors were collected from a woman aged 40 to 50 in good health. Some clones in this sample may be carry-over from other donors' samples.

The V call is TRBV15, the J call TRBJ1-3; D unresolved. This CDR3 region has 15 residues. V lost 0 bases to trimming and J lost 0 bases, with 6 bases between them. Germline V CDR1 and CDR2: LNHNV, YYDKDF (reference sequence). CDR3 sequence reads: CATSRDAGSGNTIYF. The DNA for the CDR3 is TGTGCCACCAGCAGAGACGCCGGCTCTGGAAACACCATATATTTT.

For this clone: A much larger clone differs by one base, so this may be a read error. This chain links TRBV29-1 with TRBJ2-5; D unresolved. The DNA end favors TRBJ2-7, so the J call may be wrong. The CDR3 extends over 12 amino acids. Germline assignment: CDR1 SQVTM and CDR2 ANQGSEA. CDR3 nucleotides: TGCAGCGTTGTAGGCAGCTCCTGCGAGCAGTACTTC. It is translated as CSVVGSSCEQYF.

The CDR3 DNA sequence: TGTGCCAGCAGCCAAGAGTCAGCACAGGACAGCTCCTACGAGCAGTACTTC. Translated, it gives CASSQESAQDSSYEQYF. The rearrangement uses TRBV4-2 and TRBJ2-7; D perhaps matches TRBD1 (6 bases). CDR3 length: 17 residues. Trimming shortened V by 0 bases and J by 0 bases, and 15 bases separated the two germline ends. CDR1 LGHNA and CDR2 YNFKEQ come from the germline V gene.

This chain joins TRBV15 and TRBJ1-5, with 7 bases identical to TRBD1. V lost 3 bases and J lost 2; bases outside the gene matches: 10. Per germline, CDR1 LNHNV and CDR2 YYDKDF (reference sequence). The CDR3 runs 17 residues. The CDR3 protein is CATSSGRGQVGNQPQHF. The CDR3 region has the DNA TGTGCCACCAGCAGTGGGAGAGGACAGGTCGGCAATCAGCCCCAGCATTTT.

This clone was detected ten times or more. The CDR3 DNA reads TGTGCCAGCAGCTTAGATCGGGCGGGAGTATACAATGAGCAGTTCTTC. Protein product: CASSLDRAGVYNEQFF. The V call is TRBV11-2, the J call TRBJ2-1, with TRBD2 matching 7 bases. V lost 0 bases and J lost 4; bases outside the gene matches: 6. The germline CDR1 and CDR2 sequences are SGHAT and FQNNGV. The CDR3 contains 16 residues.

This clone was seen a few times. The chain couples TRBV27 to TRBJ2-1; D is perhaps TRBD1 or TRBD2 (5 bases each). V lost 3 bases to trimming and J lost 8 bases, with 17 bases between them. Germline V CDR1 and CDR2: MNHEY, SMNVEV (reference sequence). The CDR3 length is 15 residues. DNA for the CDR3: TGTGCCAGCAGTTTCCTAGGGAGAGGGGTCCATGAGCAGTTCTTC. Translation gives CASSFLGRGVHEQFF.

The V call is TRBV18, the J call TRBJ2-1, with 10 bases aligning to TRBD2. CDR1 and CDR2 from the germline V gene are KGHSH and LQKENI. The CDR3 has 16 residues. The V and J ends lost 3 bases and 6 bases, in that order; junction bases with no gene match: 8. The CDR3 region has the DNA TGTGCCAGCTCACCCCCGACTAGCGGGCATCGCAATGAGCAGTTCTTC. Translation: CASSPPTSGHRNEQFF.